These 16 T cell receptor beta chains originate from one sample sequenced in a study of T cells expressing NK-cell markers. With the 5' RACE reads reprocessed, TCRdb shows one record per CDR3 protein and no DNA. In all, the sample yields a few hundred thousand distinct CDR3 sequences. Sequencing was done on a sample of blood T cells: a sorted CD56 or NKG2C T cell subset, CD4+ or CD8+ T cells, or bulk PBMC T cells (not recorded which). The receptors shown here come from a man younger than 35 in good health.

The CDR3 loop reads CASSPTRLEQFF. V gene TRBV7-2 combines with J gene TRBJ2-1; TCRdb reports TRBD2, a call that lacks DNA to check it against. CDR1 is SGHTA and CDR2 is FQGNSA in the germline V gene. CDR3 length: 12 amino acids.

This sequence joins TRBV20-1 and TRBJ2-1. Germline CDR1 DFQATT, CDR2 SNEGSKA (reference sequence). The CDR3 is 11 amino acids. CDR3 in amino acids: CSARARNEQFF.

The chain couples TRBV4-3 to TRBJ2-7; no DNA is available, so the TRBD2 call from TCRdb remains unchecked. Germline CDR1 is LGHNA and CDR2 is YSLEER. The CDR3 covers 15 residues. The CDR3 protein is CASSQAIAGRKEQYF.

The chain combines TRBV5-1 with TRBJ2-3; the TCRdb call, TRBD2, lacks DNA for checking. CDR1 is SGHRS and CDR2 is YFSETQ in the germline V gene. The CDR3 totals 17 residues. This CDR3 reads CASSLQPGLAEINTQYF. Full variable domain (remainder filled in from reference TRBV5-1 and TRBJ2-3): KAGVTQTPRYLIKTRGQQVTLSCSPISGHRSVSWYQQTPGQGLQFLFEYFSETQRNKGNFPGRFSGRQFSNSRSEMNVSTLELGDSALYLCASSLQPGLAEINTQYFGPGTRLTVL.

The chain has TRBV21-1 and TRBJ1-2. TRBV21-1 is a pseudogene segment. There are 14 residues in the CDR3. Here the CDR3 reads CASSKTGKRYGYTF.

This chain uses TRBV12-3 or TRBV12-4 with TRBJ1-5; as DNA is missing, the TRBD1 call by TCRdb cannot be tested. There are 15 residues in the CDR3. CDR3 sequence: CASSSGDRANQPQHF.

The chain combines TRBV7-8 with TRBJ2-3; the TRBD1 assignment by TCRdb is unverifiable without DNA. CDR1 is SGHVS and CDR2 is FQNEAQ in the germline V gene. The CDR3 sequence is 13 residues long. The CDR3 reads CASRDLSTDTQYF.

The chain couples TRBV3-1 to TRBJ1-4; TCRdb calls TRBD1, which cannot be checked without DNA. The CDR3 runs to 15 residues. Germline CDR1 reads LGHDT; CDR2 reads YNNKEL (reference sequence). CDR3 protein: CASSQAGQGNEKLFF. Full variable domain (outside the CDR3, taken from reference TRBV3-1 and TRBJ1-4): DTAVSQTPKYLVTQMGNDKSIKCEQNLGHDTMYWYKQDSKKFLKIMFSYNNKELIINETVPNRFSPKSPDKAHLNLHINSLELGDSAVYFCASSQAGQGNEKLFFGSGTQLSVL.

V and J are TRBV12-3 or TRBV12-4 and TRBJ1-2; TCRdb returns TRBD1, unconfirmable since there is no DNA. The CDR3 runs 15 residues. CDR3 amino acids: CASSLDTGAIYGYTF.

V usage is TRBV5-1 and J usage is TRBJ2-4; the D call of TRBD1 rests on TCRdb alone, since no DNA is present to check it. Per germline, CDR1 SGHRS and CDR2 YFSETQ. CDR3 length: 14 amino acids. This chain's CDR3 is CASSAGTGGDIQYF. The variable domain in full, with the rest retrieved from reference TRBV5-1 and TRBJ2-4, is KAGVTQTPRYLIKTRGQQVTLSCSPISGHRSVSWYQQTPGQGLQFLFEYFSETQRNKGNFPGRFSGRQFSNSRSEMNVSTLELGDSALYLCASSAGTGGDIQYFGAGTRLSVL.

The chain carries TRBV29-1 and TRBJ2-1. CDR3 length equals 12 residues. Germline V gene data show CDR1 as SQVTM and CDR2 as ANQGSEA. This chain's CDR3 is CSEMSSYNEQFF.

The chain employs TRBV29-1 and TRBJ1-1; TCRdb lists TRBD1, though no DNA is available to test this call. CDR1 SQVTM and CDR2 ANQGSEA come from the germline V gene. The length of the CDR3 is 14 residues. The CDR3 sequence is CSANGQGFGTEAFF.

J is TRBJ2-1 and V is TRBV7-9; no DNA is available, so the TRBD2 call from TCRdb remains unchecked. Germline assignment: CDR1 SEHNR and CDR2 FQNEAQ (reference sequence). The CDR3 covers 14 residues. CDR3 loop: CASSLDGREGEQFF. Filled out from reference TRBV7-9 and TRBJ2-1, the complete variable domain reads DTGVSQNPRHKITKRGQNVTFRCDPISEHNRLYWYRQTLGQGPEFLTYFQNEAQLEKSRLLSDRFSAERPKGSFSTLEIQRTEQGDSAMYLCASSLDGREGEQFFGPGTRLTVL.

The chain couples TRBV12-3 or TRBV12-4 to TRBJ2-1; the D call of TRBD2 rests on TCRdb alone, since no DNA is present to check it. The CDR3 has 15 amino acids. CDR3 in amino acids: CASSRSGGGTFEQFF.

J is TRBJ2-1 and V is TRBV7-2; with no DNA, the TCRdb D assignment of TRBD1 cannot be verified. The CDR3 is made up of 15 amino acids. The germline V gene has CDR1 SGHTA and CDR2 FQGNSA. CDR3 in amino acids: CASSLTGASYNEQFF.

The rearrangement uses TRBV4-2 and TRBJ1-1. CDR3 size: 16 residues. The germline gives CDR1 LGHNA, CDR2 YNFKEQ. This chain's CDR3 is CASSQGGLVRNTEAFF.